This T cell receptor beta chain was documented in a study of T cells expressing NK-cell markers. At the level of the study: Sorted T-cell subsets CD3+CD56+NKG2C+, CD3+CD56+NKG2C- and CD3+CD56-NKG2C+ were TCR beta-sequenced.

As regards this clonotype: What it binds is unknown.

TCRdb reworked the 5' RACE reads into one entry per CDR3 protein, no DNA. The sample has a few hundred thousand distinct CDR3 sequences. CDR1 DFQATT and CDR2 SNEGSKA come from the germline V gene (reference sequence). The CDR3 is 15 amino acids. General observations from the study: Of the CD8+ T cells in roughly 6 donors, about 1.0-8% belonged to dominant NKG2C+ clonotypes.

The sequence was obtained from a man aged 18 to 29 in good health. The genes are TRBV20-1 and TRBJ1-1. The sequenced sample was blood T cells: a sorted CD56 or NKG2C T cell subset, CD4+ or CD8+ T cells, or bulk PBMC T cells (not recorded which). CDR3 sequence: CSARMAGLMNTEAFF.